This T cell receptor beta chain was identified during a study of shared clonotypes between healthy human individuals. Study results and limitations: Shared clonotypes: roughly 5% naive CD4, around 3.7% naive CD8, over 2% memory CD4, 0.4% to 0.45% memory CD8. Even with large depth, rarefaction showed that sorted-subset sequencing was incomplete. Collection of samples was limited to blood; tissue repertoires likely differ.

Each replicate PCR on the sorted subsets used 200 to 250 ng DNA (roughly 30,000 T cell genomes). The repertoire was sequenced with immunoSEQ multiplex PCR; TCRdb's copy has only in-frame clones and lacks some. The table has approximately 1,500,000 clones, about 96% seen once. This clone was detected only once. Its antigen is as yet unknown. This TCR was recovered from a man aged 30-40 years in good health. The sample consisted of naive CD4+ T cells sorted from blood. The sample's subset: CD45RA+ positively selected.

Here the CDR3 DNA reads TGTGCCAGCAAGACAGGGGGCGAAGGCACAGATACGCAGTATTTT. Translation: CASKTGGEGTDTQYF. The chain recombines TRBV28 with TRBJ2-3; 10 bases are a match to TRBD1. Per the germline V gene, CDR1 is MDHEN and CDR2 is SYDVKM. Trimming cost V 7 bases and J 1 base; bases outside gene matches: 5. This CDR3 is 15 amino acids long.